This passage covers 22 T cell receptor beta chains from one sample sequenced in a study of metastatic and nonmetastatic thyroid tumors. TCRdb reprocessed the PCR reads via MiXCR. The sample lists approximately 35,000 clones, about a tenth occurring once. Ahead of thyroid surgery, no patient had received treatment of any kind. Sequenced material: blood. Source of these receptors: a female donor with papillary thyroid cancer or a benign thyroid nodule (not recorded which). Some clones in this sample may be carry-over from other donors' samples.

The rearrangement joins TRBV7-9 to TRBJ1-1, with D uncertain. This CDR3 is built from 14 residues. V lost 2 bases and J 1 base, leaving 8 bases between the germline ends. The V gene's germline CDR1 is SEHNR and CDR2 FQNEAQ (reference sequence). The chain's CDR3 is CASSLIGPNTEAFF. CDR3 sequence (DNA): TGTGCCAGCAGCTTAATCGGCCCGAACACTGAAGCTTTCTTT.

Comment on this clone: One junction end does not reproduce the germline sequence, and a read error may be involved. The V call is TRBV6-2 or TRBV6-3, the J call TRBJ2-2, with 7 bases identical to TRBD1. CDR1 and CDR2 (germline): MNHEY, SVGEGT. This CDR3 is 15 amino acids long. CDR3 sequence reads: CASSFDREDTGELFF. CDR3 DNA: TGTGCCAGCAGCTTTGACAGGGAAGACACAGGGGAGCTGTTTTTT.

This clone occurred many times. The rearrangement uses TRBV7-3 and TRBJ2-5, with D maybe TRBD1 (5 bases). The germline V gene encodes CDR1 SGHTA and CDR2 FQGTGA. This CDR3 is built from 12 residues. Trimming stripped 3 bases from V and 4 bases from J, with 6 bases between. The CDR3 spells CASSFQGETQYF. For the CDR3, the DNA is TGTGCCAGCAGCTTTCAGGGAGAGACCCAGTACTTC. The variable domain in full, with the rest retrieved from reference TRBV7-3 and TRBJ2-5, is GAGVSQTPSNKVTEKGKYVELRCDPISGHTALYWYRQSLGQGPEFLIYFQGTGAADDSGLPNDRFFAVRPEGSVSTLKIQRTERGDSAVYLCASSFQGETQYFGPGTRLLVL.

The chain uses TRBV6-1 and TRBJ2-7; D perhaps matches TRBD2 (6 bases). CDR3 length: 14 amino acids. The V end was cut by 4 bases, the J end by 4 bases, with 14 bases between. Germline CDR1 and CDR2: MNHNS and SASEGT. The CDR3 DNA follows: TGTGCCAGCAGTGCGGGACTCCGGAGGTACGAGCAGTACTTC. It encodes CASSAGLRRYEQYF.

This clone was observed many times. Since a much larger clone is just one base distant, this may be a read error. The V call is TRBV11-2, the J call TRBJ2-7; D not resolved. In germline, CDR1 is SGHAT, CDR2 FQNNGV. The CDR3 loop spans 14 amino acids. Deletions cut 1 base from V and 3 bases from J, with 10 bases between. CDR3: CASSLVAPGYEQYF. The DNA for the CDR3 is TGTGCCAGCAGCTTAGTGGCCCCCGGCTACGAGCAGTACTTC. Based on the CDR3 plus reference TRBV11-2 and TRBJ2-7, the full variable domain is EAGVAQSPRYKIIEKRQSVAFWCNPISGHATLYWYQQILGQGPKLLIQFQNNGVVDDSQLPKDRFSAERLKGVDSTLKIQPAKLEDSAVYLCASSLVAPGYEQYFGPGTRLTVT.

This clone was seen only a few times. The rearrangement joins TRBV30 to TRBJ1-2, with 10 bases fitting TRBD1. Germline lookup yields CDR1 GTSNPN and CDR2 SVGIG (reference sequence). J lost 4 bases, V lost 1 base, and 6 bases had no gene match. The CDR3 is 15 residues long. CDR3 amino acids: CAWSARDRGFYGYTF. CDR3 DNA: TGTGCCTGGAGTGCCCGGGACAGGGGATTCTATGGCTACACCTTC.

This clone was detected many times. The chain employs TRBV4-2 and TRBJ1-6; 10 bases line up with TRBD1. The CDR3 sequence is 14 residues long. Germline-derived CDR1 and CDR2 are LGHNA and YNFKEQ. Trimming at V came to 8 bases and at J to 6 bases, leaving 4 bases not matched to a gene. The CDR3 is CASGRDRGNSPLHF. The CDR3, as DNA: TGTGCCAGCGGCCGGGACAGGGGTAATTCACCCCTCCACTTT.

This clone came up many times. The chain has TRBV6-5 and TRBJ2-7; D is perhaps TRBD1 (5 bases). Germline loops: CDR1 MNHEY, CDR2 SVGAGI. This CDR3 contains 15 residues. V lost 2 bases and J lost 2, with 13 bases in between. As DNA, the CDR3 is TGTGCCAGCAGTTACGGGGTGGGGCAAACCTACGAGCAGTACTTC. Its protein product is CASSYGVGQTYEQYF.

This clone was observed at least ten times. The gene calls are TRBV4-3 and TRBJ1-2; 7 nucleotides agree with TRBD1. The germline gives CDR1 LGHNA, CDR2 YSLEER. The CDR3 spans 16 residues. Trimming at V came to 1 base and at J to 2 bases, leaving 7 bases not matched to a gene. The CDR3: CASSQVATGLNYGYTF. CDR3 bases: TGCGCCAGCAGCCAAGTTGCGACAGGGTTGAACTATGGCTACACCTTC.

With regard to this clone: This may come from a read error, since a much larger clone is one base off. Other nucleotide sequences in the sample specify the same CDR3. V usage is TRBV6-1 and J usage is TRBJ2-7, with D maybe TRBD2 (5 bases). The CDR3 consists of 12 residues. CDR1 and CDR2 (germline): MNHNS, SASEGT. CDR3 bases: TGTGCCAGCAGAGGACTTGCCTACGGGCAGTACTTC. This encodes CASRGLAYGQYF.

This clone appeared many times. V is TRBV28 and J is TRBJ2-7, with TRBD1 identical over 9 bases. The ends lost 6 bases at V and 9 bases at J; junction bases unmatched: 12. The length of the CDR3 is 14 residues. The V gene's germline CDR1 is MDHEN and CDR2 SYDVKM. CDR3 region: CASSDRGGETRQYF. DNA for the CDR3: TGTGCCAGCAGCGACAGGGGGGGGGAAACACGGCAGTACTTC.

Turning to this clone: The germline gene is not matched at one end of the junction; a read error may be the cause. This chain connects TRBV7-2 to TRBJ2-5; D uncertain. Germline CDR1 reads SGHTA; CDR2 reads FQGNSA. The CDR3 has 12 amino acids. The CDR3 here is CASILPLESQYF. DNA of the CDR3: TGTGCCAGCATCCTCCCTCTCGAGAGCCAGTACTTC.

By sample share, this clone is medium-sized. The rearrangement uses TRBV6-2 or TRBV6-3 and TRBJ2-1, with D perhaps TRBD1 (5 bases). This CDR3 comprises 13 residues. V lost 4 bases and J lost 7, with 11 bases in between. Germline V CDR1 and CDR2: MNHEY, SVGEGT. The DNA for the CDR3 is TGTGCCAGCAGTTCTGGGGCAGTGAATGAGCAGTTCTTC. Translating gives CASSSGAVNEQFF.

There are many counts of this clone. The V gene is TRBV18, the J gene TRBJ2-7, with D unresolved. The CDR3 extends over 14 amino acids. In germline, CDR1 is KGHSH, CDR2 LQKENI. The germline V and J ends were trimmed by 0 bases and 5 bases, with 11 bases remaining between them. Here the CDR3 reads CASSPPPGRHEQYF. For the CDR3, the DNA is TGTGCCAGCTCACCACCCCCTGGCAGGCACGAGCAGTACTTC.

This clone was counted ten times or more. The chain employs TRBV6-2 or TRBV6-3 and TRBJ2-4, with D perhaps matching TRBD2 (5 bases). V lost 6 bases and J lost 0, with 15 bases in between. Germline V lookup: CDR1 MNHEY, CDR2 SVGEGT. The CDR3 has 16 residues. CDR3 nucleotides: TGTGCCAGCAGCTCCTTCGGACTGCTAGCCAAAAACATTCAGTACTTC. This codes for CASSSFGLLAKNIQYF.

This clone was seen at least ten times. The chain is built from TRBV18 and TRBJ1-5; D unclear. The germline CDR1 and CDR2 sequences are KGHSH and LQKENI. The V end was cut by 4 bases, the J end by 3 bases, with 7 bases between. There are 13 residues in the CDR3. In DNA form, the CDR3 reads TGTGCCAGCTCACTGGATTCCAATCAGCCCCAGCATTTT. Translated: CASSLDSNQPQHF.

This clone was seen at least ten times. This chain uses TRBV4-2 with TRBJ2-7, with 7 bases identical to TRBD2. The CDR3 totals 16 residues. V shed 0 bases and J 3 bases; nucleotides not matched to a gene: 8. Germline loops: CDR1 LGHNA, CDR2 YNFKEQ. The CDR3 spells CASSQDGSSGLYEQYF. The CDR3, as DNA: TGTGCCAGCAGCCAAGATGGATCTAGCGGCCTCTACGAGCAGTACTTC.

This clone was counted only a few times. V is TRBV19 and J is TRBJ2-1; no definite D call. Trimming shortened V by 2 bases and J by 7 bases, and 12 bases separated the two germline ends. Germline values: CDR1 LNHDA, CDR2 SQIVND (reference sequence). The CDR3 runs 14 residues. CDR3 amino acids: CASSIRTGRNEQFF. CDR3 bases: TGTGCCAGTAGTATAAGGACCGGCCGGAATGAGCAGTTCTTC.

This clone came up a few times. The chain has TRBV24-1 and TRBJ2-2, with 9 bases that match TRBD1. The CDR3 has 15 amino acids. The germline gives CDR1 KGHDR, CDR2 SFDVKD. Losses at the gene ends were 2 bases for V and 3 bases for J; bases not matched to a gene: 0. The CDR3 loop is CATSDWDRDTGELFF. DNA of the CDR3: TGTGCCACCAGTGATTGGGACAGGGACACCGGGGAGCTGTTTTTT.

There are many counts of this clone. The V and J genes are TRBV11-3 and TRBJ2-1; possibly TRBD2 for D (5 bases). The CDR3 extends over 16 amino acids. Germline V CDR1 and CDR2: SGHNT, YENEEA. The ends were cut back, 5 bases at V and 0 bases at J, with 14 bases in the middle. This CDR3 reads CASSPRRTSSYNEQFF. CDR3 DNA: TGTGCCAGCAGCCCACGCCGGACTTCCTCCTACAATGAGCAGTTCTTC.

This clone appeared many times. CDR3 sequence (DNA): TGTGCCACCAGTGAGGAACAGGGGGCGGGAGAGACCCAGTACTTC. Its translation is CATSEEQGAGETQYF. The genes are TRBV24-1 and TRBJ2-5; 9 bases match TRBD1. Germline V gene sequence: CDR1 KGHDR, CDR2 SFDVKD. This CDR3 is 15 amino acids long. J gave up 4 bases and V 4 bases, and 6 bases lay outside the gene matches.

This clone was picked up many times. Other DNA sequences from this sample encode an identical CDR3 as well. V is TRBV4-2 and J is TRBJ2-3, with 7 bases fitting TRBD2. The CDR3 length is 16 residues. Germline assignment: CDR1 LGHNA and CDR2 YNFKEQ. The junction had 5 bases not matched to a gene; V was cut back by 0 bases and J by 2 bases. The CDR3 DNA sequence: TGTGCCAGCAGCCAAGAAAAGGGACTAAACACAGATACGCAGTATTTT. Protein product: CASSQEKGLNTDTQYF.